One T cell receptor (beta chain) is described in this entry. The antigen is not known. The data derive from a study of beta chain features in type 1 diabetes. Study summary: Across every sample, around 100,000,000 sorted cells were examined in total. Overall study results and limits: Significant though moderate, a shortening of TCRB CDR3s appeared in all four CD4+ subsets of Type 1 diabetes patients.

A single heparinised blood sample, averaging about 120 mL, was obtained per donor. The study reverse transcribed the entire isolated RNA, so it sequenced expressed TCRB transcripts. The protocol was immunoSEQ multiplex PCR, while the TCRdb copy is restricted to in-frame clones and leaves out a portion. The sample has approximately 170,000 clones; 7% to 9% are singletons. V was pared by 4 bases and J by 3 bases, with 16 bases between. This CDR3 contains 16 residues. Germline values: CDR1 SGHNT, CDR2 YYREEE (reference sequence). The receptor comes from a man between 18 and 29 years old with type 1 diabetes. Source material: central memory CD4+ T cells from blood. The V call is TRBV5-4, the J call TRBJ2-2; TRBD2 is a possible D gene (5 bases). CDR3 DNA: TGTGCCAGCAGCCCGGGTGTCCTGGAGGACACCGGGGAGCTGTTTTTT. Its protein is CASSPGVLEDTGELFF. Supplemented by reference TRBV5-4 and TRBJ2-2, the full variable domain reads ETGVTQSPTHLIKTRGQQVTLRCSSQSGHNTVSWYQQALGQGPQFIFQYYREEENGRGNFPPRFSGLQFPNYSSELNVNALELDDSALYLCASSPGVLEDTGELFFGEGSRLTVL.